The 24 T cell receptor beta chains presented below share a single source sample, sequenced in a study of shared clonotypes between healthy human individuals. Assay used: immunoSEQ multiplex PCR; TCRdb lists only in-frame clones, some missing. The sample shows some 2,400,000 clones, around 95% of them seen only once. The sample comprised naive CD4+ T cells sorted from blood. Subset meaning: CD45RA+ positively selected. The source of these receptors is a man aged 18 to 29 in good health.

The gene calls are TRBV18 and TRBJ1-3; no reliable D call. The length of the CDR3 is 15 residues. Per the germline V gene, CDR1 is KGHSH and CDR2 is LQKENI. V was shortened by 3 bases and J by 5 bases, with 14 bases between the two germline ends. DNA of the CDR3: TGTGCCAGCTCACCTACAGAGGGATTTCGAAACACCATATATTTT. It is translated as CASSPTEGFRNTIYF.

In DNA, the CDR3 is TGTGCCAGCAGTTACGGTCGTGGCGCAGTCTACGAGCAGTACTTC. Translation: CASSYGRGAVYEQYF. This sequence joins TRBV6-5 and TRBJ2-7; D ambiguous. Between the trimmed V and J ends, which lost 2 bases and 3 bases, there was a span of 14 bases. CDR3 size: 15 residues. Germline values: CDR1 MNHEY, CDR2 SVGAGI.

The genes are TRBV7-9 and TRBJ1-6, with 9 bases identical to TRBD1. The J segment lost 5 bases and the V segment lost 4 bases, leaving 6 bases of the junction unmatched. This CDR3 contains 16 residues. CDR1 and CDR2 (germline): SEHNR, FQNEAQ (reference sequence). In DNA, the CDR3 is TGTGCCAGCAGCTACACACAGGGGGCGAATAATTCACCCCTCCACTTT. Translation: CASSYTQGANNSPLHF.

The rearrangement links TRBV28 to TRBJ1-5; 8 nucleotides line up with TRBD1. Germline V gene sequence: CDR1 MDHEN, CDR2 SYDVKM. This CDR3 has 16 residues. V lost 0 bases to trimming and J lost 3 bases; unmatched junction nucleotides: 4. CDR3 sequence (DNA): TGTGCCAGCAGTTTATGGGGGACAGGTACCAATCAGCCCCAGCATTTT. This gives the protein CASSLWGTGTNQPQHF.

CDR3 bases: TGTGCCGGAACGACAGGGGGAGTCACTGAAGCTTTCTTT. It encodes CAGTTGGVTEAFF. The genes are TRBV6-1 and TRBJ1-1; 9 nucleotides line up with TRBD1. V gave up 11 bases and J gave up 4 bases; unmatched junction bases: 8. The CDR3 extends over 13 amino acids. In germline, CDR1 is MNHNS, CDR2 SASEGT.

The chain combines TRBV5-5 with TRBJ2-7, with D possibly matching TRBD2 (5 bases). Between the trimmed V and J ends, which lost 0 bases and 2 bases, there was a span of 12 bases. The CDR3 has 15 residues. Germline CDR1 is SGHKS and CDR2 is YYEKEE (reference sequence). Written as DNA, the CDR3 is TGTGCCAGCAGCTTGGATCGGCGGGTTCCCTACGAGCAGTACTTC. This codes for CASSLDRRVPYEQYF.

The rearrangement uses TRBV15 and TRBJ2-6; tentatively, D is TRBD1 or TRBD2 (5 bases each). Per the germline V gene, CDR1 is LNHNV and CDR2 is YYDKDF (reference sequence). Trimming cost V 5 bases and J 2 bases, with 10 bases left between them. The CDR3 is 15 amino acids. The CDR3 spells CATSDRDAGANVLTF. Written as DNA, the CDR3 is TGTGCCACCAGCGACCGGGACGCTGGGGCCAACGTCCTGACTTTC.

The chain uses TRBV7-9 and TRBJ2-2; perhaps TRBD2 as D (6 bases). The CDR3 length is 14 residues. CDR1 and CDR2 from the germline V gene are SEHNR and FQNEAQ (reference sequence). The ends were cut back, 3 bases at V and 6 bases at J, with 11 bases in the middle. This chain's CDR3 is CASSFSGMAGELFF. CDR3 bases: TGTGCCAGCAGCTTTAGCGGTATGGCCGGGGAGCTGTTTTTT.

As to this clone: Other DNA sequences within the sample encode an identical CDR3. The chain combines TRBV19 with TRBJ2-7; D uncertain. This CDR3 contains 13 residues. Germline-derived CDR1 and CDR2 are LNHDA and SQIVND (reference sequence). The ends were cut back, 9 bases at V and 0 bases at J, with 12 bases in the middle. CDR3 DNA sequence: TGTGCCAGCAGCGTTGGGCCCTCCTACGAGCAGTACTTC. This sequence encodes CASSVGPSYEQYF. The variable domain in full, completed from reference TRBV19 and TRBJ2-7, reads DGGITQSPKYLFRKEGQNVTLSCEQNLNHDAMYWYRQDPGQGLRLIYYSQIVNDFQKGDIAEGYSVSREKKESFPLTVTSAQKNPTAFYLCASSVGPSYEQYFGPGTRLTVT.

V gene TRBV7-2 combines with J gene TRBJ1-5; unclear D gene. V lost 0 bases and J lost 5, with 11 bases in between. CDR3 size: 15 residues. From germline, CDR1 is SGHTA and CDR2 FQGNSA. This CDR3 is CASSLASGRDQPQHF. The CDR3 DNA reads TGTGCCAGCAGCTTAGCGTCTGGCCGGGATCAGCCCCAGCATTTT.

V usage is TRBV5-6 and J usage is TRBJ2-1; TRBD1 might be the D (6 bases). The germline V gene encodes CDR1 SGHDT and CDR2 YYEEEE. Trimming pared 1 base from V and 10 bases from J, leaving 12 bases between. CDR3 length: 13 amino acids. The chain's CDR3 is CASSLTRGWEQFF. The CDR3, as DNA: TGTGCCAGCAGCTTGACCAGGGGCTGGGAGCAGTTCTTC.

The chain is built from TRBV28 and TRBJ1-1, with D perhaps TRBD1 (5 bases). CDR3 length equals 17 residues. Per germline, CDR1 MDHEN and CDR2 SYDVKM. Trimming shortened V by 4 bases and J by 0 bases, and 18 bases separated the two germline ends. CDR3 amino acids: CASSSPGTPGLNTEAFF. The CDR3 region has the DNA TGTGCCAGCAGTTCCCCGGGGACGCCAGGTTTGAACACTGAAGCTTTCTTT.

This chain joins TRBV5-4 and TRBJ2-6, with D possibly TRBD1 on 6 matching bases. The CDR3 runs 16 residues. Germline CDR1 reads SGHNT; CDR2 reads YYREEE (reference sequence). V shed 2 bases and J shed 0 bases, with 9 bases lying between them. Here the CDR3 reads CASSLNRDSGANVLTF. The CDR3 DNA follows: TGTGCCAGCAGCTTAAACAGGGACTCTGGGGCCAACGTCCTGACTTTC.

With respect to this clone: The sample has other DNA sequences that encode this CDR3 too. The chain uses TRBV6-5 and TRBJ2-3, with 13 bases matching TRBD2. V lost 5 bases and J lost 3; bases outside the gene matches: 2. The CDR3 length is 15 residues. Germline V lookup: CDR1 MNHEY, CDR2 SVGAGI. CDR3 sequence: CASSPGLAGTDTQYF. CDR3 sequence (DNA): TGTGCCAGCAGTCCGGGACTAGCGGGAACAGATACGCAGTATTTT.

The J gene is TRBJ2-3, the V gene TRBV5-1, with 8 positions matching TRBD2. Germline-derived CDR1 and CDR2 are SGHRS and YFSETQ. V was pared by 4 bases and J by 3 bases, with 10 bases of the junction left unmatched. This CDR3 comprises 16 residues. The CDR3 protein is CASSLGEAGATDTQYF. In DNA, the CDR3 is TGCGCCAGCAGCCTGGGTGAAGCGGGAGCGACAGATACGCAGTATTTT.

This chain uses TRBV7-2 with TRBJ1-2; D is unclear. Germline assignment: CDR1 SGHTA and CDR2 FQGNSA. V lost 1 base to trimming and J lost 4 bases, with 10 bases between them. There are 14 residues in the CDR3. The DNA for the CDR3 is TGTGCCAGCAGCTTAGACCGGGGAAGCTATGGCTACACCTTC. Translating gives CASSLDRGSYGYTF.

This chain uses TRBV13 with TRBJ2-7; TRBD2 matches at 15 bases. The V gene's germline CDR1 is PRHDT and CDR2 FYEKMQ (reference sequence). V lost 5 bases, J lost 2 bases, and 4 bases stayed unmatched. The CDR3 is 16 amino acids. This chain's CDR3 is CASSPRTSGGAYEQYF. The CDR3 DNA is TGTGCCAGCAGCCCCCGGACTAGCGGGGGGGCCTACGAGCAGTACTTC.

The table lists this clone with a count of one. The V call is TRBV20-1, the J call TRBJ2-7; D not resolved. With 6 bases removed from V and 6 bases from J, the gap between germline ends came to 12 bases. Germline assignment: CDR1 DFQATT and CDR2 SNEGSKA (reference sequence). There are 11 residues in the CDR3. CDR3 sequence reads: CSAVIGSEQYF. DNA of the CDR3: TGCAGTGCGGTCATAGGTTCCGAGCAGTACTTC.

J is TRBJ2-7 and V is TRBV4-1, with D possibly matching TRBD2 (5 bases). Germline assignment: CDR1 MGHRA and CDR2 YSYEKL. The CDR3 contains 13 residues. V was shortened by 9 bases and J by 2 bases, with 14 bases between the two germline ends. The CDR3 protein is CASRGTGTYEQYF. The CDR3 DNA reads TGCGCCAGTCGGGGTACTGGGACCTACGAGCAGTACTTC.

The V call is TRBV5-6, the J call TRBJ2-7; a weak D match, TRBD1 (6 bases). Germline loops: CDR1 SGHDT, CDR2 YYEEEE. The CDR3 consists of 16 residues. Trimming took off 2 bases at V and 1 base at J, with 16 bases between the two ends. The DNA of the CDR3 is TGTGCCAGCAGCTTATTCTACCAGGGGTCGTCCTACGAGCAGTACTTC. This encodes CASSLFYQGSSYEQYF.

The rearrangement links TRBV7-2 to TRBJ2-5, with TRBD2 matching 11 bases. CDR3 length equals 17 residues. Germline V gene lookup returns CDR1 SGHTA and CDR2 FQGNSA. V lost 1 base, J lost 6 bases, and 10 bases stayed unmatched. CDR3 coding DNA: TGTGCCAGCAGCTTAGAGACTAGCGGGATGGCTATAAAGACCCAGTACTTC. Encoded protein: CASSLETSGMAIKTQYF.

Of note for this clone: The same CDR3 arises from other DNA sequences in this sample as well. This chain uses TRBV4-3 with TRBJ1-2; D unclear. The CDR3 consists of 13 residues. Germline CDR1 reads LGHNA; CDR2 reads YSLEER. The V end lost 0 bases, the J end lost 2 bases, and 4 bases lay between the germline ends. CDR3 region: CASSQEVNYGYTF. CDR3 in DNA: TGCGCCAGCAGCCAAGAAGTAAACTATGGCTACACCTTC.

This chain uses TRBV2 with TRBJ2-4; D ambiguous. Trimming cost V 4 bases and J 6 bases, with 4 bases left between them. The CDR3 totals 11 residues. The germline V gene encodes CDR1 SNHLY and CDR2 FYNNEI. The CDR3 coding sequence is TGTGCCAGCAGTGGAAGAAACATTCAGTACTTC. Its translation: CASSGRNIQYF.

A single count supports this clone. The V and J genes are TRBV4-1 and TRBJ1-1, with unresolved D. The CDR3 is 10 amino acids. V lost 0 bases, J lost 12 bases, and 5 bases lay in between. Germline V lookup: CDR1 MGHRA, CDR2 YSYEKL. Here the CDR3 reads CASSQDKTFF. CDR3 coding DNA: TGCGCCAGCAGCCAAGATAAGACTTTCTTT.